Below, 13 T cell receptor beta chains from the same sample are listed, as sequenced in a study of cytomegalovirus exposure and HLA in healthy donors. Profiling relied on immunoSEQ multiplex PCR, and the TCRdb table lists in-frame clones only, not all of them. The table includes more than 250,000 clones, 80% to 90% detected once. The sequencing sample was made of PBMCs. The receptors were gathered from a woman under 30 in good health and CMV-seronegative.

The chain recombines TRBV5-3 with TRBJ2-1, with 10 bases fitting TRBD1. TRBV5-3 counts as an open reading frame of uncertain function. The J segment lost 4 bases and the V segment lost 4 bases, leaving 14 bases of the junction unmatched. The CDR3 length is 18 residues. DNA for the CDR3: TGTGCCAGAAGCACAGACAGGGGGCGGCGGGGGTTATACAATGAGCAGTTCTTC. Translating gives CARSTDRGRRGLYNEQFF.

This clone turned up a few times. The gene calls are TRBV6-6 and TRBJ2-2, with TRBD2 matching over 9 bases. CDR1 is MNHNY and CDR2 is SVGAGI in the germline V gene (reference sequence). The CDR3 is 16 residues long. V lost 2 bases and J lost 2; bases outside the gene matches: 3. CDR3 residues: CASSYLLAGNTGELFF. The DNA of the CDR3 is TGTGCCAGCAGTTACCTCCTAGCGGGAAACACCGGGGAGCTGTTTTTT.

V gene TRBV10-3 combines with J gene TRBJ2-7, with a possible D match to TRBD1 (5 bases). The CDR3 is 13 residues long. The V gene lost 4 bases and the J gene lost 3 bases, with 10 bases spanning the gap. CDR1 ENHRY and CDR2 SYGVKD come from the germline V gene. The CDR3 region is CAISVGHGYEQYF. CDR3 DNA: TGTGCCATCAGTGTAGGACACGGCTACGAGCAGTACTTC.

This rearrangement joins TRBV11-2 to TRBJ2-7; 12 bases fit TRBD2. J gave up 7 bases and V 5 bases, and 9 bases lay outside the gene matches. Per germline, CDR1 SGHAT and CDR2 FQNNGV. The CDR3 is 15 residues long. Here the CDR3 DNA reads TGTGCCAGCAGCGCCCCGGGACTAGCGGGTCTAGAGCAGTACTTC. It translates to CASSAPGLAGLEQYF.

The CDR3 region is CASSALAGGHIQYF. CDR3 in DNA: TGTGCCAGCAGTGCTCTAGCGGGAGGGCACATTCAGTACTTC. The V call is TRBV28, the J call TRBJ2-4, with TRBD2 identical over 12 bases. This CDR3 has 14 amino acids. After removal of 5 bases from V and 8 bases from J, the junction contained 4 bases not matched to a gene. The germline V gene has CDR1 MDHEN and CDR2 SYDVKM.

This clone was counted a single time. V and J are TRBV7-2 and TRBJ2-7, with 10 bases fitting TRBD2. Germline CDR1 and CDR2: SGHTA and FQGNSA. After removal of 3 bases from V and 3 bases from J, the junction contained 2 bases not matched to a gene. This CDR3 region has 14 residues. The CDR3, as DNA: TGTGCCAGCAGCTTGGCTAGCGGGAGCTACGAGCAGTACTTC. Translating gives CASSLASGSYEQYF.

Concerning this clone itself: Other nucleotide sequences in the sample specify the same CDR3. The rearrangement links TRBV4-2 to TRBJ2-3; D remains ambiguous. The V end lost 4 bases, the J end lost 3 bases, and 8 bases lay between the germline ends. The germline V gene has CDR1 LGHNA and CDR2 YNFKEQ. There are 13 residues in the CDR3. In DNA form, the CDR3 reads TGTGCCAGCAGCCCCCCTAGGACAGATACGCAGTATTTT. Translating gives CASSPPRTDTQYF.

DNA of the CDR3: TGCAGCGTTGAAGACGTGCGGGAGCCCCAAGAGACCCAGTACTTC. Translated, it gives CSVEDVREPQETQYF. The chain carries TRBV29-1 and TRBJ2-5; 7 bases fit TRBD2. V lost 0 bases to trimming and J lost 1 base; unmatched junction nucleotides: 5. This CDR3 region has 15 residues. Per germline, CDR1 SQVTM and CDR2 ANQGSEA.

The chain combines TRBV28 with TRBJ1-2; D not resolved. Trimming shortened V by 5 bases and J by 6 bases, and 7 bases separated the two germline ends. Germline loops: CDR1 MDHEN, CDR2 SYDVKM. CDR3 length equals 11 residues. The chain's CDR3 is CASSLLHGYTF. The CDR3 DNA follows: TGTGCCAGCAGTCTACTACATGGCTACACCTTC.

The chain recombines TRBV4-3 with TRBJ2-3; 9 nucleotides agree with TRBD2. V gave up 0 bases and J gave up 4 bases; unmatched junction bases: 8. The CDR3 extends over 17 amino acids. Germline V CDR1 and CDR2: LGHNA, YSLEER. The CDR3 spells CASSQDRAGGPADTQYF. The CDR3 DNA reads TGCGCCAGCAGCCAAGATCGGGCGGGAGGGCCCGCAGATACGCAGTATTTT.

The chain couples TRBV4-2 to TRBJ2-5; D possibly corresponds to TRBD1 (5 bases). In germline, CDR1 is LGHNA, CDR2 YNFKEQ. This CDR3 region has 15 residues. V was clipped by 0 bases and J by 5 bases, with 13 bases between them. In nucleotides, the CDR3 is TGTGCCAGCAGCCAAGATTGGGCCAGGGCGGAGACCCAGTACTTC. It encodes CASSQDWARAETQYF.

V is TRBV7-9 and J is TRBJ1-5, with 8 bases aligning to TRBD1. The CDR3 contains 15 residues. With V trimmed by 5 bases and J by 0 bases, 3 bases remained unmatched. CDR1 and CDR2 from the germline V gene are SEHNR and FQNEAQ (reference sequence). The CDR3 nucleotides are TGTGCCAGCAGCCTAGGACAGGGTAGCAATCAGCCCCAGCATTTT. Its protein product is CASSLGQGSNQPQHF.

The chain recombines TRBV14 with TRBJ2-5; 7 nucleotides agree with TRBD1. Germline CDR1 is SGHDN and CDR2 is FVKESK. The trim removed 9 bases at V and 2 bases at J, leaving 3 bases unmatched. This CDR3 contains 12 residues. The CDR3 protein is CASARGQETQYF. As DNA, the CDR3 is TGTGCCAGTGCCAGGGGGCAAGAGACCCAGTACTTC.